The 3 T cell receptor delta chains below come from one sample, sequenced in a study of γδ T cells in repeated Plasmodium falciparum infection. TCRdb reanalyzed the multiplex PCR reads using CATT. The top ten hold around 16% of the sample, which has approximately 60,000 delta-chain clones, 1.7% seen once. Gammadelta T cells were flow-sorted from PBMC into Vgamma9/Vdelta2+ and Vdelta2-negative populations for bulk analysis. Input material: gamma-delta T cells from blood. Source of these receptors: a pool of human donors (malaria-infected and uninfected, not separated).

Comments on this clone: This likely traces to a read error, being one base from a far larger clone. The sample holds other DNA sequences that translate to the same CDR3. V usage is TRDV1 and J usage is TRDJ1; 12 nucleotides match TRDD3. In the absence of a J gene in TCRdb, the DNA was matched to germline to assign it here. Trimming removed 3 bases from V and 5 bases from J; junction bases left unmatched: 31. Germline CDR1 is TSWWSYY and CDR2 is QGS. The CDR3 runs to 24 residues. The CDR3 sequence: CALGELPRSWGRATGGYPTDKLIF. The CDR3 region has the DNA TGTGCTCTTGGGGAGCTTCCTAGGTCTTGGGGCCGAGCTACTGGGGGATACCCCACTGATAAACTCATCTTT.

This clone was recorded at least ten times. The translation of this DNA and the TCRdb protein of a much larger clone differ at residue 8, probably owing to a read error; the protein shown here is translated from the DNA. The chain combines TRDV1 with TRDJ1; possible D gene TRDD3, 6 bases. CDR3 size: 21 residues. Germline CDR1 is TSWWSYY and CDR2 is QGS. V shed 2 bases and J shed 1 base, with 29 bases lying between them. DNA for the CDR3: TGTGCTCTTGGGGAATTTAGCCTAGCACACCGGGGATTCAGATTCACCGATAAACTCATCTTT. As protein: CALGEFSLAHRGFRFTDKLIF.

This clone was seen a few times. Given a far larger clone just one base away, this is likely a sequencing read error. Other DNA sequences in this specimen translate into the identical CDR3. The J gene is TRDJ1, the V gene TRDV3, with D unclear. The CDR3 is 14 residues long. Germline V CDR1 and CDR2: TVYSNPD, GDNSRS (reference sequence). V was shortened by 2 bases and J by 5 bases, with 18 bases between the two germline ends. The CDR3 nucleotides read TGTGCCTTTCAGCGGGTTACTGCTCCAGATAAACTCATCTTT. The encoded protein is CAFQRVTAPDKLIF.